The 7 T cell receptor beta chains listed next were all sequenced from one sample in a study of cytomegalovirus exposure and HLA in healthy donors. Profiling relied on immunoSEQ multiplex PCR, and the TCRdb table lists in-frame clones only, not all of them. The sample has around 150,000 clones, just under 90% seen once. The specimen was PBMCs. These receptors were collected from a man aged 18 to 35 in good health and CMV-seropositive.

The chain employs TRBV16 and TRBJ1-1, with no clear D. The CDR3 sequence is 15 residues long. V was cut by 4 bases and J by 1 base, with 13 bases left in between. Germline-derived CDR1 and CDR2 are KGHSY and FQNENV. CDR3 residues: CASSLYTDPNTEAFF. In nucleotides, the CDR3 is TGTGCCAGCAGCCTATATACAGATCCGAACACTGAAGCTTTCTTT.

This clone was seen a single time. The genes are TRBV6-5 and TRBJ2-1; 7 bases map to TRBD1. V gave up 6 bases and J gave up 6 bases; unmatched junction bases: 11. Germline V gives CDR1 MNHEY, CDR2 SVGAGI. The CDR3 contains 15 residues. The CDR3 DNA is TGTGCCAGCAGGGACACCGGGACAGCAAGCAATGAGCAGTTCTTC. Translation: CASRDTGTASNEQFF.

The sample holds one count of this clone. This sequence joins TRBV2 and TRBJ2-7; D gene unclear. CDR3 length: 15 amino acids. Deletions cut 3 bases from V and 3 bases from J, with 15 bases between. Germline lookup yields CDR1 SNHLY and CDR2 FYNNEI. The CDR3 DNA reads as TGTGCCAGCAGTGATGGTACAGACCCCGACTACGAGCAGTACTTC. Its translation is CASSDGTDPDYEQYF.

The chain joins TRBV5-4 to TRBJ2-2, with 7 bases aligning to TRBD1. Trimming removed 4 bases from V and 7 bases from J; junction bases left unmatched: 10. CDR1 is SGHNT and CDR2 is YYREEE in the germline V gene (reference sequence). This CDR3 is built from 15 residues. In DNA, the CDR3 is TGTGCCAGCAGCGTAAAGACAGGGTCAATCGGGGAGCTGTTTTTT. This translates into CASSVKTGSIGELFF.

The gene calls are TRBV7-8 and TRBJ2-3; maybe TRBD2 (6 bases). The CDR3 is 16 amino acids. V gave up 2 bases and J gave up 0 bases, with 12 bases separating them. Germline CDR1 is SGHVS and CDR2 is FQNEAQ. CDR3 residues: CASSLTTGTSTDTQYF. CDR3 in DNA: TGTGCCAGCAGCTTAACGACTGGGACTAGCACAGATACGCAGTATTTT.

The chain couples TRBV11-2 to TRBJ1-2; D perhaps matches TRBD1 (6 bases). Trimming took off 5 bases at V and 0 bases at J, with 10 bases between the two ends. Germline V gives CDR1 SGHAT, CDR2 FQNNGV. This CDR3 contains 14 residues. The CDR3 reads CASSHREANYGYTF. CDR3 nucleotides: TGTGCCAGCAGCCACAGGGAAGCTAACTATGGCTACACCTTC.

The chain is built from TRBV29-1 and TRBJ2-1, with 9 positions matching TRBD1. The CDR3 length is 11 residues. Losses at the gene ends were 3 bases for V and 9 bases for J; bases not matched to a gene: 0. CDR1 SQVTM and CDR2 ANQGSEA come from the germline V gene. CDR3 in amino acids: CSVEDRGEQFF. The CDR3 nucleotides read TGCAGCGTTGAGGACAGGGGTGAGCAGTTCTTC.